The source of this TCR beta chain is a study of T cells in Graves' hyperthyroidism and ophthalmopathy. Across the whole study: It was at initial diagnosis, before any treatment, that peripheral blood was collected.

TCR beta CDR3 sequences were amplified from RNA transcripts. Using the HTBI primer set, a first-round RT-PCR was run on the TCR CDR3. TCRdb used MiXCR to reprocess the multiplex PCR reads, holding one entry per CDR3 protein. The data show about 52,000 distinct CDR3 sequences, 48% seen once. Germline CDR1 KGHSY, CDR2 FQNENV. The CDR3 totals 11 residues. In the case of this clonotype: A read error may account for a junction end that differs from germline.

The TCR originated in a woman aged 50 to 60 with Graves' ophthalmopathy. The rearrangement joins TRBV16 to TRBJ2-7; no reliable D call. Sequenced input: blood. CDR3 bases: TGTGTCAGCAGCCTAATGAGCGAGCAGTACTTC. Protein sequence: CVSSLMSEQYF.